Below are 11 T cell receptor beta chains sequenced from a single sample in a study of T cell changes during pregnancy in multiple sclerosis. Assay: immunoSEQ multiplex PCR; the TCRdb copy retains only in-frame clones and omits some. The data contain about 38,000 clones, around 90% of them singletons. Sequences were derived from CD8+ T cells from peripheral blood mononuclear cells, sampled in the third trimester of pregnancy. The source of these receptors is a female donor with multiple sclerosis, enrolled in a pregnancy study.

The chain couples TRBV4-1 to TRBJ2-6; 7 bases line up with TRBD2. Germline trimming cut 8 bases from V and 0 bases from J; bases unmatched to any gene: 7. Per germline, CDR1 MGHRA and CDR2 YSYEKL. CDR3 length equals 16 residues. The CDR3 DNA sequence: TGCGCCAGCGGGCCGGGGGGTGCCTCTGGGGCCAACGTCCTGACTTTC. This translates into CASGPGGASGANVLTF.

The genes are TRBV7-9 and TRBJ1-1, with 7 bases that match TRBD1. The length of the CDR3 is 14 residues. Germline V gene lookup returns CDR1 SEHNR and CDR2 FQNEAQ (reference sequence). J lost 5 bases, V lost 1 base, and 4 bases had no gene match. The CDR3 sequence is CASSLVLQGTEAFF. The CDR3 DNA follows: TGTGCCAGCAGCTTAGTATTACAGGGGACTGAAGCTTTCTTT.

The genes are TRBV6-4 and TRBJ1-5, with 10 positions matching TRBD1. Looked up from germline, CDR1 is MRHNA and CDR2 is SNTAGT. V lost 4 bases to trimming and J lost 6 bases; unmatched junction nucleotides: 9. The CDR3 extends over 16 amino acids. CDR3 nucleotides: TGTGCCAGCAGTGTGACAGGGGGCTCAGGTGGTCAGCCCCAGCATTTT. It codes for CASSVTGGSGGQPQHF.

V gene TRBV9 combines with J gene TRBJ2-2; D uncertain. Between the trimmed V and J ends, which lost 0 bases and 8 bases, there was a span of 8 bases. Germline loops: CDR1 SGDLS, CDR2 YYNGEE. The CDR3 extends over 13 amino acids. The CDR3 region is CASSVGLVGELFF. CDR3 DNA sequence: TGTGCCAGCAGCGTAGGACTCGTAGGGGAGCTGTTTTTT.

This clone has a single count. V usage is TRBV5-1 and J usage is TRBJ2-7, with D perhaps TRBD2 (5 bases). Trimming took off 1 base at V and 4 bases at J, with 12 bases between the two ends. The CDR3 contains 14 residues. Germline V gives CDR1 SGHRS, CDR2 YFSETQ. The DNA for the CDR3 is TGCGCCAGCAGCTTGACAGCGGATTCTTACGAGCAGTACTTC. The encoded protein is CASSLTADSYEQYF.

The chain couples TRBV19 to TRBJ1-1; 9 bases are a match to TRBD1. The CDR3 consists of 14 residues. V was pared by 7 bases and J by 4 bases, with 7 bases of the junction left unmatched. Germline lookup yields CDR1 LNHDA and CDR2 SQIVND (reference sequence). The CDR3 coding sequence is TGTGCCAGTATCTGGACAGGGGCGGCCACTGAAGCTTTCTTT. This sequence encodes CASIWTGAATEAFF.

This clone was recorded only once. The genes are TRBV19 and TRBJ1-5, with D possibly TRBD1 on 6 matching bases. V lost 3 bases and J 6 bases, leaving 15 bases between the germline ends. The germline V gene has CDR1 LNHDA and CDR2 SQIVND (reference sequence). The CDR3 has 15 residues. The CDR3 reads CASSIIWGPSQPQHF. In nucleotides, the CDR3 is TGTGCCAGTAGTATTATATGGGGGCCCAGTCAGCCCCAGCATTTT.

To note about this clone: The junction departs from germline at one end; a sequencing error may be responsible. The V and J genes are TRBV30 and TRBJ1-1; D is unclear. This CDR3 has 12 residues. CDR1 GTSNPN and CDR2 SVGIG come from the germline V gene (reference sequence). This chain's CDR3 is CAWSLGNIEAFF. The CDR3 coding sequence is TGTGCCTGGAGTCTAGGTAACATTGAAGCTTTCTTT. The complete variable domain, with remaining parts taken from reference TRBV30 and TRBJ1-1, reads SQTIHQWPATLVQPVGSPLSLECTVEGTSNPNLYWYRQAAGRGLQLLFYSVGIGQISSEVPQNLSASRPQDRQFILSSKKLLLSDSGFYLCAWSLGNIEAFFGQGTRLTVV.

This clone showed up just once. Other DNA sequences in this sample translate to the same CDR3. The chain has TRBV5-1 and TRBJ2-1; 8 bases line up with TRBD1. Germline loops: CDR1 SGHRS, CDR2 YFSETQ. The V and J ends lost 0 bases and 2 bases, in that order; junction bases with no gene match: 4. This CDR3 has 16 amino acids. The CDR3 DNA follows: TGCGCCAGCAGCTTGGCCGCAGGGGGCCCCTACAATGAGCAGTTCTTC. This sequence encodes CASSLAAGGPYNEQFF.

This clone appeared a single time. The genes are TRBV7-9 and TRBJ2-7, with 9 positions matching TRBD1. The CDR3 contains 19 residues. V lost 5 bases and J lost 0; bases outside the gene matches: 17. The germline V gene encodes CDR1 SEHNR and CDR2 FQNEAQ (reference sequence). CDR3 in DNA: TGTGCCAGCAGCCCCAAAGTCCCGGGACAGGGATCGGACTCCTACGAGCAGTACTTC. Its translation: CASSPKVPGQGSDSYEQYF.

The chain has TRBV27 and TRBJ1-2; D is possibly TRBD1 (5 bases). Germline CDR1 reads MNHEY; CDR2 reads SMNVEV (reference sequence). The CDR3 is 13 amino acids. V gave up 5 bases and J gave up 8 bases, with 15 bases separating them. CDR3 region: CASSAIRKGGYTF. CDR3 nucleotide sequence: TGTGCCAGCAGTGCCATCAGAAAGGGGGGCTACACCTTC.